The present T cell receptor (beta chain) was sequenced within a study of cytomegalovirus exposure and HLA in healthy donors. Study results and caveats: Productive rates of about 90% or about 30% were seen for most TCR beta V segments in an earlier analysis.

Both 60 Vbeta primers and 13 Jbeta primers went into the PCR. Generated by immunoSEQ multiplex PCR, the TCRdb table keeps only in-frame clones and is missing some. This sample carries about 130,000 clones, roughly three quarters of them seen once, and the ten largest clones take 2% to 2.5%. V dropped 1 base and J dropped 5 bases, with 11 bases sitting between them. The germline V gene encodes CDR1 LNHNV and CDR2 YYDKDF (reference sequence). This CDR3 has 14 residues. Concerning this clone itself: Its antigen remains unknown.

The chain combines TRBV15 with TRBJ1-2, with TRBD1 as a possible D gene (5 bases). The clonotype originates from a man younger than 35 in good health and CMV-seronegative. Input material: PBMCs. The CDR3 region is CATSRVQEWYGYTF. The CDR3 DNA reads TGTGCCACCAGCAGAGTACAGGAGTGGTATGGCTACACCTTC.